One and the same sample provided the 18 T cell receptor beta chains below, sequenced in a study of blood T cell repertoires in COVID-19. Clones were read by immunoSEQ multiplex PCR, and TCRdb kept only the in-frame ones, dropping some. The sample has about 150,000 clones; more than 75% are singletons. The source material was peripheral blood. The receptors shown here come from a woman of 80 years or more with COVID-19, enrolled during active disease.

V gene TRBV9 combines with J gene TRBJ1-1, with 11 bases fitting TRBD1. CDR1 and CDR2 (germline): SGDLS, YYNGEE. V lost 0 bases, J lost 4 bases, and 2 bases stayed unmatched. There are 15 residues in the CDR3. The CDR3 region has the DNA TGTGCCAGCAGCGTAGGTGGGACAGGGGGCACTGAAGCTTTCTTT. This sequence encodes CASSVGGTGGTEAFF. The full variable domain, completed using reference TRBV9 and TRBJ1-1, is DSGVTQTPKHLITATGQRVTLRCSPRSGDLSVYWYQQSLDQGLQFLIQYYNGEERAKGNILERFSAQQFPDLHSELNLSSLELGDSALYFCASSVGGTGGTEAFFGQGTRLTVV.

V usage is TRBV19 and J usage is TRBJ2-1; D unresolved. V lost 3 bases and J lost 9, with 9 bases in between. Germline V lookup: CDR1 LNHDA, CDR2 SQIVND (reference sequence). The CDR3 totals 12 residues. The CDR3 DNA reads as TGTGCCAGTAGTATCGGGTATGCTGAGCAGTTCTTC. The encoded protein is CASSIGYAEQFF.

The chain employs TRBV19 and TRBJ2-1; TRBD2 matches at 7 bases. The CDR3 has 15 residues. Germline V gene data show CDR1 as LNHDA and CDR2 as SQIVND (reference sequence). V shed 5 bases and J 0 bases; nucleotides not matched to a gene: 4. The CDR3 nucleotides are TGTGCCAGTAGTGCTAGCGGAGGCTCCTACAATGAGCAGTTCTTC. Amino acid sequence: CASSASGGSYNEQFF.

CDR3 protein: CATAAGPYEQYF. CDR3 nucleotides: TGTGCCACCGCAGCGGGGCCCTACGAGCAGTACTTC. The chain combines TRBV5-4 with TRBJ2-7; 7 positions match TRBD2. Per the germline V gene, CDR1 is SGHNT and CDR2 is YYREEE (reference sequence). V dropped 9 bases and J dropped 2; count of bases not matched to a gene: 5. This CDR3 is built from 12 residues.

V usage is TRBV19 and J usage is TRBJ2-2; TRBD2 matches 9 bases. Trimming took 2 bases from V and 2 from J; bases not matched to a gene: 9. The length of the CDR3 is 18 residues. The germline V gene has CDR1 LNHDA and CDR2 SQIVND (reference sequence). In DNA, the CDR3 is TGTGCCAGTAGTATATCCCGGGCGGGAGGGCTCAACACCGGGGAGCTGTTTTTT. This codes for CASSISRAGGLNTGELFF.

This clone was observed a few times. J is TRBJ1-4 and V is TRBV6-6; 7 bases fit TRBD1. The V gene's germline CDR1 is MNHNY and CDR2 SVGAGI (reference sequence). The CDR3 is 13 amino acids. The V and J ends lost 5 bases and 7 bases, in that order; junction bases with no gene match: 4. The chain's CDR3 is CASSPTGSEKLFF. CDR3 bases: TGTGCCAGCAGTCCGACAGGGAGTGAAAAACTGTTTTTT.

V usage is TRBV7-9 and J usage is TRBJ1-1; D is possibly TRBD1 (6 bases). CDR3 size: 15 residues. Trimming pared 5 bases from V and 0 bases from J, leaving 13 bases between. Germline V gives CDR1 SEHNR, CDR2 FQNEAQ (reference sequence). The CDR3 coding sequence is TGTGCCAGCAGCGAGCGACAGGCGATGAACACTGAAGCTTTCTTT. Residues: CASSERQAMNTEAFF. The variable domain in full, with the rest retrieved from reference TRBV7-9 and TRBJ1-1, is DTGVSQNPRHKITKRGQNVTFRCDPISEHNRLYWYRQTLGQGPEFLTYFQNEAQLEKSRLLSDRFSAERPKGSFSTLEIQRTEQGDSAMYLCASSERQAMNTEAFFGQGTRLTVV.

V usage is TRBV7-9 and J usage is TRBJ1-5; the D gene is possibly TRBD1 (5 bases). Germline V gives CDR1 SEHNR, CDR2 FQNEAQ (reference sequence). Trimming left V 9 bases short and J 4 bases short, with 10 bases between. This CDR3 spans 12 amino acids. CDR3 protein: CARTGSNQPQHF. The DNA of the CDR3 is TGTGCCAGAACAGGATCTAATCAGCCCCAGCATTTT.

V usage is TRBV6-5 and J usage is TRBJ1-1, with 7 positions matching TRBD1. Germline loops: CDR1 MNHEY, CDR2 SVGAGI. V was clipped by 4 bases and J by 5 bases; unmatched bases: 7. The CDR3 loop spans 14 amino acids. This CDR3 reads CASSSRTGWTEAFF. The CDR3, as DNA: TGTGCCAGCAGTTCTAGGACAGGATGGACTGAAGCTTTCTTT.

This clone was detected ten times or more. V is TRBV14 and J is TRBJ2-7; D possibly corresponds to TRBD2 (6 bases). The germline V and J ends were trimmed by 1 base and 3 bases, with 13 bases remaining between them. The CDR3 totals 15 residues. Germline V lookup: CDR1 SGHDN, CDR2 FVKESK. The CDR3 region has the DNA TGTGCCAGCAGCCAAGTCGTGGTAGCGGACTACGAGCAGTACTTC. Its protein product is CASSQVVVADYEQYF.

The DNA of the CDR3 is TGTGCCAGTAGTAGGACAGGGTCCTACGAGCAGTACTTC. Its translation: CASSRTGSYEQYF. V and J are TRBV19 and TRBJ2-7; 8 nucleotides agree with TRBD1. Per the germline V gene, CDR1 is LNHDA and CDR2 is SQIVND (reference sequence). The CDR3 has 13 residues. V lost 4 bases and J lost 1; bases outside the gene matches: 0.

The chain uses TRBV7-8 and TRBJ2-5; D is uncertain. Trimming took off 3 bases at V and 6 bases at J, with 20 bases between the two ends. CDR3 length equals 16 residues. Per germline, CDR1 SGHVS and CDR2 FQNEAQ. This CDR3 reads CASSLLTPRMGQTQYF. The CDR3 region has the DNA TGTGCCAGCAGCTTGCTGACCCCTCGAATGGGCCAGACCCAGTACTTC.

The rearrangement uses TRBV18 and TRBJ2-6, with 10 bases lining up with TRBD2. In germline, CDR1 is KGHSH, CDR2 LQKENI. This CDR3 comprises 17 residues. The V gene end was trimmed by 6 bases and the J gene end by 0 bases; junction bases not matched to a gene: 5. In DNA form, the CDR3 reads TGTGCCAGCTCTCCGACTAGCGGGCGCTCTGGGGCCAACGTCCTGACTTTC. It encodes CASSPTSGRSGANVLTF.

This chain connects TRBV5-6 to TRBJ2-1; maybe TRBD2 (6 bases). Germline assignment: CDR1 SGHDT and CDR2 YYEEEE. This CDR3 has 15 residues. V shed 2 bases and J shed 3 bases, with 12 bases lying between them. The CDR3 here is CASSLTGVGYNEQFF. The CDR3 DNA reads as TGTGCCAGCAGCTTAACGGGAGTGGGCTACAATGAGCAGTTCTTC.

The chain has TRBV29-1 and TRBJ2-3; D is possibly TRBD2 (5 bases). The CDR3 length is 15 residues. Germline loops: CDR1 SQVTM, CDR2 ANQGSEA. The V end lost 7 bases, the J end lost 0 bases, and 17 bases lay between the germline ends. DNA for the CDR3: TGCAGCGGTACTTTTGGACGGGATAGCACAGATACGCAGTATTTT. Translating gives CSGTFGRDSTDTQYF.

The CDR3 DNA follows: TGTGCCAGCAGCCAGGGTCCAGGGGGCTCGGTGTACAATCAGCCCCAGCATTTT. It yields the protein CASSQGPGGSVYNQPQHF. The chain links TRBV3-1 (or the pseudogene TRBV3-2) to TRBJ1-5, with TRBD1 identical over 8 bases. The CDR3 runs to 18 residues. CDR1 and CDR2 from the germline V gene are LGHDT and YNNKEL (reference sequence). V lost 3 bases and J lost 3; bases outside the gene matches: 13.

The V gene is TRBV19, the J gene TRBJ2-6; D perhaps matches TRBD1 (5 bases). Between the trimmed V and J ends, which lost 3 bases and 4 bases, there was a span of 19 bases. Per germline, CDR1 LNHDA and CDR2 SQIVND (reference sequence). The CDR3 is 18 amino acids. CDR3: CASSISQGNPLGANVLTF. The CDR3, as DNA: TGTGCCAGTAGTATTTCGCAGGGTAATCCCCTCGGGGCCAACGTCCTGACTTTC.

The V gene is TRBV3-1 (or the pseudogene TRBV3-2), the J gene TRBJ1-6, with D perhaps TRBD1 (6 bases). This CDR3 region has 14 residues. Germline V CDR1 and CDR2: LGHDT, YNNKEL (reference sequence). The V gene lost 6 bases and the J gene lost 5 bases, with 11 bases spanning the gap. The CDR3 sequence: CASSRGQDNSPLHF. The CDR3 DNA is TGTGCCAGCAGTCGGGGACAAGATAATTCACCCCTCCACTTT.